This T cell receptor beta chain comes out of a study of beta chain features in type 1 diabetes. Notes on the study in general: Across all four CD4+ subsets, people with type 1 diabetes showed modestly shorter TCRB CDR3s.

Every isolated RNA sample was fully reverse transcribed, so sequencing captured expressed TCRB transcripts. Measured with immunoSEQ multiplex PCR; TCRdb has only the in-frame clones, and not every one. Here the sample spans around 690,000 clones, 9.5% to 15% being singletons. Points on this clone: What it binds is not known.

Germline V gene sequence: CDR1 SGHRS, CDR2 YFSETQ. The CDR3 has 13 amino acids. The V gene lost 4 bases and the J gene lost 6 bases, with 10 bases spanning the gap. Sequencing was carried out using naive CD4+ T cells from blood. The chain carries TRBV5-1 and TRBJ1-4, with TRBD1 as a possible D gene (6 bases). The receptor was derived from a man aged 30-40 years with type 1 diabetes. The CDR3: CASSGGQDEKLFF. In nucleotides, the CDR3 is TGCGCCAGCAGCGGGGGGCAGGATGAAAAACTGTTTTTT.